What follows are 25 T cell receptor beta chains derived from one specimen sequenced in a study of Ad26.COV2.S vaccination and SARS-CoV-2 variants. Treatment meaning: approximately 18 received Ad26.COV2.S at low or high dose, single or two shots; about five received placebo; per-sample allocation not given. Samples analyzed were those drawn on day 63 after the first vaccine or placebo injection. Clones were read by immunoSEQ multiplex PCR, and TCRdb kept only the in-frame ones, dropping some. The sample has 200,000 to 250,000 clones; roughly 88% are singletons. Material: peripheral blood, obtained in a trial of Ad26.COV2.S vaccine versus placebo. Receptors were obtained from a person between 18 and 65 years old who received the Ad26.COV2.S COVID-19 vaccine or a placebo.

This chain uses TRBV11-3 with TRBJ2-7; D tentatively reads TRBD1 or TRBD2 (5 bases each). Germline loops: CDR1 SGHNT, CDR2 YENEEA. Trimming pared 0 bases from V and 5 bases from J, leaving 14 bases between. The CDR3 consists of 15 residues. The CDR3 reads CASSLDSHLGDEQYF. CDR3 in DNA: TGTGCCAGCAGCTTAGACAGTCACCTGGGGGACGAGCAGTACTTC.

CDR3 residues: CASSLKTTNEKLFF. The CDR3 region has the DNA TGTGCCAGCAGCTTGAAAACAACTAATGAAAAACTGTTTTTT. V usage is TRBV5-6 and J usage is TRBJ1-4; D call uncertain. The CDR3 has 14 amino acids. Per germline, CDR1 SGHDT and CDR2 YYEEEE. V dropped 1 base and J dropped 0 bases, with 4 bases sitting between them.

The rearrangement links TRBV3-1 (or the pseudogene TRBV3-2) to TRBJ2-7; D might be TRBD2 (6 bases). CDR1 and CDR2 from the germline V gene are LGHDT and YNNKEL (reference sequence). This CDR3 comprises 14 residues. The germline V and J ends were trimmed by 4 bases and 7 bases, with 17 bases remaining between them. The CDR3 DNA is TGTGCCAGCAGCCCGGGAGCTAGGGCCTGGGAGCAGTACTTC. It specifies CASSPGARAWEQYF.

Details on this clone: Other DNA sequences from this sample encode an identical CDR3 as well. The J gene is TRBJ2-7, the V gene TRBV29-1; possible D gene TRBD2, 7 bases. Germline assignment: CDR1 SQVTM and CDR2 ANQGSEA. The CDR3 runs 14 residues. The V end lost 4 bases, the J end lost 4 bases, and 17 bases lay between the germline ends. The CDR3 DNA reads TGCAGCGTTGGCGGGGGTCGGGGGGCGTACGAGCAGTACTTC. Protein sequence: CSVGGGRGAYEQYF.

The chain combines TRBV14 with TRBJ1-1, with D possibly being TRBD1 (6 bases). This CDR3 has 14 amino acids. Germline CDR1 reads SGHDN; CDR2 reads FVKESK. Trimming pared 3 bases from V and 6 bases from J, leaving 14 bases between. CDR3: CASSQGARLSEAFF. For the CDR3, the DNA is TGTGCCAGCAGCCAGGGGGCGAGGTTGTCTGAAGCTTTCTTT. Full variable domain (rest looked up from reference TRBV14 and TRBJ1-1): EAGVTQFPSHSVIEKGQTVTLRCDPISGHDNLYWYRRVMGKEIKFLLHFVKESKQDESGMPNNRFLAERTGGTYSTLKVQPAELEDSGVYFCASSQGARLSEAFFGQGTRLTVV.

V and J are TRBV28 and TRBJ1-2, with D hard to call. Germline CDR1 is MDHEN and CDR2 is SYDVKM. V was pared by 3 bases and J by 4 bases, with 12 bases between. The CDR3 runs to 14 residues. CDR3 bases: TGTGCCAGCAGTTTCGGTGGGGTCATCTATGGCTACACCTTC. Residues: CASSFGGVIYGYTF.

The rearrangement joins TRBV20-1 to TRBJ2-5; 8 bases agree with TRBD2. The CDR3 has 17 amino acids. V trimming: 3 bases; J trimming: 2 bases; junction bases outside the gene matches: 14. Germline V gene lookup returns CDR1 DFQATT and CDR2 SNEGSKA (reference sequence). The CDR3 region has the DNA TGCAGTGCTAGTTTATACCGTAGCGGGATCTTACAAGAGACCCAGTACTTC. The encoded protein is CSASLYRSGILQETQYF.

The gene calls are TRBV7-9 and TRBJ1-3; D unclear. The V gene lost 3 bases and the J gene lost 4 bases, with 4 bases spanning the gap. The V gene's germline CDR1 is SEHNR and CDR2 FQNEAQ (reference sequence). This CDR3 comprises 12 residues. The chain's CDR3 is CASSFRGNTIYF. In DNA, the CDR3 is TGTGCCAGCAGCTTTCGAGGAAACACCATATATTTT.

The V and J genes are TRBV2 and TRBJ1-5; D might be TRBD1 (6 bases). In germline, CDR1 is SNHLY, CDR2 FYNNEI. V lost 1 base and J lost 2, with 12 bases in between. The CDR3 length is 16 residues. The CDR3 DNA is TGTGCCAGCAGTGAAGGGGGGGGCCGGGGCAATCAGCCCCAGCATTTT. It yields the protein CASSEGGGRGNQPQHF.

This rearrangement joins TRBV25-1 to TRBJ1-1; a weak D match, TRBD1 (5 bases). This CDR3 spans 14 amino acids. The V end lost 7 bases, the J end lost 0 bases, and 12 bases lay between the germline ends. The germline V gene has CDR1 MGHDK and CDR2 SYGVNS. DNA for the CDR3: TGTGCCAGCATCCCCCAGGGCATGAACACTGAAGCTTTCTTT. Amino acids: CASIPQGMNTEAFF.

This chain connects TRBV6-1 to TRBJ1-5; TRBD1 matches 8 bases. The CDR3 is 18 residues long. V lost 4 bases to trimming and J lost 1 base; unmatched junction nucleotides: 12. CDR1 and CDR2 from the germline V gene are MNHNS and SASEGT. The CDR3 reads CASSARPPTGVSNQPQHF. The DNA for the CDR3 is TGTGCCAGCAGTGCCCGGCCTCCGACAGGGGTGAGCAATCAGCCCCAGCATTTT.

DNA of the CDR3: TGCGCCAGCAGCTCACACCGGGACAGGGAGAACTATGGCTACACCTTC. Its translation is CASSSHRDRENYGYTF. The chain is built from TRBV5-1 and TRBJ1-2, with TRBD1 matching 9 bases. Per germline, CDR1 SGHRS and CDR2 YFSETQ. V was pared by 3 bases and J by 2 bases, with 8 bases of the junction left unmatched. The length of the CDR3 is 16 residues.

This clone was detected only once. The V gene is TRBV28, the J gene TRBJ2-7; D remains unclear. Per the germline V gene, CDR1 is MDHEN and CDR2 is SYDVKM. V was clipped by 3 bases and J by 2 bases, with 11 bases between them. CDR3 length: 14 amino acids. CDR3 coding DNA: TGTGCCAGCAGTTTCCCTAGTCAACCCTACGAGCAGTACTTC. The encoded protein is CASSFPSQPYEQYF.

In its sample, this clone was seen a few times. The chain joins TRBV18 to TRBJ2-2; D is undetermined. The CDR3 covers 13 residues. CDR1 is KGHSH, CDR2 LQKENI, per germline. V lost 1 base to trimming and J lost 3 bases, with 3 bases between them. The CDR3 is CASSPRDTGELFF. CDR3 in DNA: TGTGCCAGCTCACCACGGGACACCGGGGAGCTGTTTTTT.

This chain uses TRBV28 with TRBJ1-3, with D hard to call. Germline V gene lookup returns CDR1 MDHEN and CDR2 SYDVKM. Deletions cut 8 bases from V and 6 bases from J, with 8 bases between. The CDR3 runs 11 residues. The CDR3 DNA is TGTGCCAGCGGCCAGGAAAACACCATATATTTT. Its translation: CASGQENTIYF.

This rearrangement joins TRBV3-1 (or the pseudogene TRBV3-2) to TRBJ2-3, with a tentative D call TRBD1 (5 bases). The ends were cut back, 4 bases at V and 1 base at J, with 12 bases in the middle. Germline V gene sequence: CDR1 LGHDT, CDR2 YNNKEL (reference sequence). The CDR3 has 15 amino acids. The chain's CDR3 is CASSLRGFGTDTQYF. CDR3 sequence (DNA): TGTGCCAGCAGCCTTAGGGGTTTTGGCACAGATACGCAGTATTTT.

In nucleotides, the CDR3 is TGTGCCAGCAGCTTAGGACTAGCGGGGGACGGGTACGAGCAGTACTTC. Translation gives CASSLGLAGDGYEQYF. This chain joins TRBV7-8 and TRBJ2-7, with 12 bases lining up with TRBD2. CDR1 and CDR2 from the germline V gene are SGHVS and FQNEAQ. V lost 1 base to trimming and J lost 4 bases; unmatched junction nucleotides: 5. The CDR3 totals 16 residues.

The gene calls are TRBV9 and TRBJ2-3, with 7 positions matching TRBD1. The germline CDR1 and CDR2 sequences are SGDLS and YYNGEE. The CDR3 sequence is 16 residues long. Trimming took 1 base from V and 2 from J; bases not matched to a gene: 7. DNA for the CDR3: TGTGCCAGCAGCGTAACCGGGACAGTGGACACAGATACGCAGTATTTT. Translating gives CASSVTGTVDTDTQYF. The complete variable domain, with remaining parts taken from reference TRBV9 and TRBJ2-3, reads DSGVTQTPKHLITATGQRVTLRCSPRSGDLSVYWYQQSLDQGLQFLIQYYNGEERAKGNILERFSAQQFPDLHSELNLSSLELGDSALYFCASSVTGTVDTDTQYFGPGTRLTVL.

The rearrangement links TRBV5-5 to TRBJ2-7, with 7 bases aligning to TRBD1. The CDR3 is 13 amino acids. Per germline, CDR1 SGHKS and CDR2 YYEKEE (reference sequence). V lost 1 base to trimming and J lost 6 bases; unmatched junction nucleotides: 4. This chain's CDR3 is CASSLTGAREQYF. The CDR3 nucleotides read TGTGCCAGCAGCTTGACAGGGGCTCGCGAGCAGTACTTC.

This chain connects TRBV6-5 to TRBJ2-7; D assignment may be TRBD1 or TRBD2 (5 bases each). Germline-derived CDR1 and CDR2 are MNHEY and SVGAGI. V lost 4 bases to trimming and J lost 4 bases, with 11 bases between them. This CDR3 comprises 13 residues. The CDR3 loop reads CASSSLWGYEQYF. CDR3 nucleotides: TGTGCCAGCAGTTCACTATGGGGGTACGAGCAGTACTTC.

The chain employs TRBV5-4 and TRBJ2-3, with 14 bases that match TRBD2. The germline V gene has CDR1 SGHNT and CDR2 YYREEE (reference sequence). The CDR3 extends over 17 amino acids. V dropped 0 bases and J dropped 2; count of bases not matched to a gene: 2. CDR3 sequence: CASSLGLAGGVTDTQYF. CDR3 nucleotides: TGTGCCAGCAGCTTGGGACTAGCGGGGGGGGTCACAGATACGCAGTATTTT.

The V call is TRBV30, the J call TRBJ1-2, with unresolved D. This CDR3 comprises 12 residues. Germline CDR1 and CDR2: GTSNPN and SVGIG (reference sequence). With 4 bases removed from V and 4 bases from J, the gap between germline ends came to 10 bases. CDR3 sequence reads: CAWTGFGYGYTF. The CDR3 bases are TGTGCCTGGACTGGCTTTGGCTATGGCTACACCTTC.

This rearrangement joins TRBV3-1 (or the pseudogene TRBV3-2) to TRBJ2-7, with 14 bases aligning to TRBD2. Germline trimming cut 0 bases from V and 6 bases from J; bases unmatched to any gene: 1. This CDR3 contains 15 residues. The germline V gene has CDR1 LGHDT and CDR2 YNNKEL (reference sequence). CDR3 region: CASSQDGLAGGEQYF. DNA for the CDR3: TGTGCCAGCAGCCAAGACGGACTAGCGGGAGGCGAGCAGTACTTC.

The chain couples TRBV28 to TRBJ1-5; no firm D call. The V end lost 3 bases, the J end lost 1 base, and 13 bases lay between the germline ends. This CDR3 has 16 amino acids. Germline assignment: CDR1 MDHEN and CDR2 SYDVKM. The CDR3 DNA follows: TGTGCCAGCAGTTTCGTCCGGGGAATAAGCAATCAGCCCCAGCATTTT. This translates into CASSFVRGISNQPQHF. The full variable domain, in which reference TRBV28 and TRBJ1-5 provide the parts outside the CDR3, is DVKVTQSSRYLVKRTGEKVFLECVQDMDHENMFWYRQDPGLGLRLIYFSYDVKMKEKGDIPEGYSVSREKKERFSLILESASTNQTSMYLCASSFVRGISNQPQHFGDGTRLSIL.

The V call is TRBV6-5, the J call TRBJ2-7; TRBD2 matches at 7 bases. The J segment lost 4 bases and the V segment lost 10 bases, leaving 4 bases of the junction unmatched. Per the germline V gene, CDR1 is MNHEY and CDR2 is SVGAGI. This CDR3 spans 11 amino acids. In nucleotides, the CDR3 is TGTGCCATGGGGGAGGGATACGAGCAGTACTTC. Residues: CAMGEGYEQYF.